These T cell receptor beta chains were read from a single sample in a study of T cell changes during pregnancy in multiple sclerosis. Sequencing used immunoSEQ multiplex PCR; TCRdb keeps in-frame clones, though not all of them. The profile shows over 50,000 clones, around 87% of them singletons. Sequenced material: peripheral blood from another person, used as feeder cells. The receptor source for this set is a human donor whose cells served as feeder cells for cultures in a pregnancy study. Both conserved end residues are part of each CDR3. A D gene is named only where the DNA matches it firmly. Clone sizes are given selectively: once, few, many, or a class where the clone is expanded.

>NA|TRBV12-5|NA|TRBJ1-1
TGTGCTAGTGGTTTGGAACCGGGAACAGAAGCTTTCTTT
CASGLEPGTEAFF
>NA|TRBV27|NA|TRBJ2-7
TGTGCCAGCAGTTTATTTTCCGGGAAGGCCTACGAGCAGTACTTC
CASSLFSGKAYEQYF
>NA|TRBV9|NA|TRBJ2-7
TGTGCCAGCAGCCCCCGACAGAGCTCCTACGAGCAGTACTTC
CASSPRQSSYEQYF
>NA|TRBV19|NA|TRBJ1-1
TGTGCCAGTAGTTTTTATAATGAAGCTTTCTTT
CASSFYNEAFF
>NA|TRBV7-3|NA|TRBJ2-1
TGTGCCAGCAGCGGGGGTCCCTCCTACAATGAGCAGTTCTTC
CASSGGPSYNEQFF
>NA|TRBV6-5|NA|TRBJ2-2
TGTGCCAGCACCCAAGGCGTTTACACCGGGGAGCTGTTTTTT
CASTQGVYTGELFF
>TRBD2|TRBV2|NA|TRBJ2-1
TGTGCCAGCACCTTCGAAAGCGGGAGTGTTAATGAGCAGTTCTTC
CASTFESGSVNEQFF
>NA|TRBV4-2|NA|TRBJ2-5
TGTGCCAGCAGCCCACGGGACCAAGAGACCCAGTACTTC
CASSPRDQETQYF
>NA|TRBV27|once|TRBJ2-3
TGTGCCAGCAGTCTCAAAGTTCAGCCGAGCACAGATACGCAGTATTTT
CASSLKVQPSTDTQYF
>NA|TRBV10-1|few|TRBJ2-2
TGCGCCAGCAGTGACCAGAACACCGGGGAGCTGTTTTTT
CASSDQNTGELFF
>NA|TRBV11-3|NA|TRBJ1-2
TGTGCCAGCAGCACCGGACGAGTGGCTTTC
CASSTGRVAF
>NA|TRBV29-1|NA|TRBJ1-2
TGCAGCGTTGGACACCCAGCTAACTATGGCTACACCTTC
CSVGHPANYGYTF
>NA|TRBV19|NA|TRBJ2-1
TGTGCCAGTAGTCCCGAGGGACACCCACGTAACAATGAGCAGTTCTTC
CASSPEGHPRNNEQFF
>TRBD1|TRBV6-6|NA|TRBJ1-1
TGTGCCAGCAGACTTAGGGACAGACCCACTGAAGCTTTCTTT
CASRLRDRPTEAFF
>NA|TRBV6-5|NA|TRBJ2-1
TGTGCCAGCAGCCCACGGGGACCGGGTGGCAATGAGCAGTTCTTC
CASSPRGPGGNEQFF
>TRBD1|TRBV5-1|NA|TRBJ1-4
TGCGCCAGCACCCCAACAGGGGAGAATGAAAAACTGTTTTTT
CASTPTGENEKLFF
>TRBD1|TRBV5-1|NA|TRBJ1-6
TGCGCCAGCAGGGGTAGACCGGGACAGCCTAATTCACCCCTCCACTTT
CASRGRPGQPNSPLHF
>TRBD2|TRBV6-6|NA|TRBJ2-7
TGTGCCAGCAGTCCCCGGGGGGAGACCTACGAGCAGTACTTC
CASSPRGETYEQYF
>NA|TRBV9|few|TRBJ2-2
TGTGCCAGCAGGGAGAGGAGTTACACCGGGGAGCTGTTTTTT
CASRERSYTGELFF
>TRBD2|TRBV7-3|NA|TRBJ2-7
TGTGCCAGCAGCACTCGACAGCGGGGGGCCTACGAGCAGTACTTC
CASSTRQRGAYEQYF
>TRBD2|TRBV18|NA|TRBJ2-3
TGTGCCAGCTCCCGCCCTAGCGGGACCCTCGCAGATACGCAGTATTTT
CASSRPSGTLADTQYF
>NA|TRBV2|few|TRBJ1-1
TGTGCCAGCAGTGAAGCTACCACCGGGCTCAGAGCTTTCTTT
CASSEATTGLRAFF
>NA|TRBV11-2|NA|TRBJ1-3
TGTGCCAGCAGCTTCCATGCGGACATAGCTGGAAACACCATATATTTT
CASSFHADIAGNTIYF
>NA|TRBV4-2|NA|TRBJ2-5
TGTGCCAGCAGCCGTAACAGGCAAGAGACCCAGTACTTC
CASSRNRQETQYF
>NA|TRBV19|once|TRBJ2-4
TGTGCCAGTAGTATCCAACTCCTAGCCAAAAACATTCAGTACTTC
CASSIQLLAKNIQYF
>NA|TRBV12-5|few|TRBJ2-2
TGTGCTAGTGGTTTGGGGCAAACTTTCGAGGAGCTGTTTTTT
CASGLGQTFEELFF
>NA|TRBV5-1|NA|TRBJ1-3
TGCGCCAGCAGCCAGGACACTTCCTCTGGAAACACCATATATTTT
CASSQDTSSGNTIYF
>TRBD1|TRBV9|NA|TRBJ1-5
TGTGCCAGCAGTTATGACAGGGTCGGGCAGCCCCAGCATTTT
CASSYDRVGQPQHF
>NA|TRBV2|NA|TRBJ1-2
TGTGCCAGCTTCTTTAACCTATACCGGGCAGGAGGTACGGATGGCTACACCTTC
CASFFNLYRAGGTDGYTF
>TRBD1|TRBV25-1|NA|TRBJ1-6
TGTGCCAGCAGCCTCAGACAGGGGTTCAATTCACCCCTCCACTTT
CASSLRQGFNSPLHF
>TRBD1|TRBV5-1|once|TRBJ1-1
TGCGCCAGCAGCAGGGGGGCCGGGACAGGGGGCTCATTCACTGAAGCTTTCTTT
CASSRGAGTGGSFTEAFF
>NA|TRBV20-1|once|TRBJ1-2
TGCAGTGTAGGGGGAGGCTATGGCTACACCTTC
CSVGGGYGYTF
>TRBD1|TRBV4-2|NA|TRBJ2-2
TGTGCCAGCAGCCAAGATCCGGGACAGGTGGCCGGGGAGCTGTTTTTT
CASSQDPGQVAGELFF
>NA|TRBV9|NA|TRBJ2-2
TGTGCCAGCAGCGTAAAAGGATGGGGTTCGAACACCGGGGAGCTGTTTTTT
CASSVKGWGSNTGELFF
>NA|TRBV6-1|NA|TRBJ1-5
TGTGCCAGCTGGGCGGGTGGGGGTTTGCAGCCCCAGCATTTT
CASWAGGGLQPQHF
>TRBD2|TRBV5-1|NA|TRBJ2-3
TGCGCCAGCAGCTTCGTAGCGGGGATGCTCACAGATACGCAGTATTTT
CASSFVAGMLTDTQYF
>TRBD1|TRBV19|NA|TRBJ2-7
TGTGCCACCTCCCGGGACAGGTTCTACGAGCAGTACTTC
CATSRDRFYEQYF
>NA|TRBV5-5|NA|TRBJ1-3
TGTGCCAGCAGCTTGTGGCTCTCCTCCTCTGGAAACACCATATATTTT
CASSLWLSSSGNTIYF
>NA|TRBV30|NA|TRBJ1-1
TGTGCCTGGAGTGTAGGGGAGAACACTGAAGCTTTCTTT
CAWSVGENTEAFF
>NA|TRBV6-5|few|TRBJ1-6
TGTGCCATCCGGGGCTCCAACGATTCACCCCTCCACTTT
CAIRGSNDSPLHF
>NA|TRBV5-4|NA|TRBJ1-2
TGTGCCAGCAGTGGGGATTCCCTATATGGCTACACCTTC
CASSGDSLYGYTF
>NA|TRBV5-4|NA|TRBJ1-1
TGTGCCAGCAGCTGGCTAAGTGGCGGGGACACTGAAGCTTTCTTT
CASSWLSGGDTEAFF
>TRBD1|TRBV6-5|NA|TRBJ1-6
TGTGCCAGCAGACTCGAGGGGGCCCCTGGGTCACCCCTCCACTTT
CASRLEGAPGSPLHF
>NA|TRBV7-3|NA|TRBJ2-6
TGTGCCAGCAGCTTAGGTGTTCCGGACGGGGCCAACGTCCTGACTTTC
CASSLGVPDGANVLTF
>NA|TRBV9|once|TRBJ2-2
TGTGCCAGCAGCCACCGTAGTTACACCGGGGAGCTGTTTTTT
CASSHRSYTGELFF
>TRBD2|TRBV7-8|once|TRBJ2-5
TGTGCCAGCAGCTGGGGATCGGGACTAGCGGGAGTAGAGACCCAGTACTTC
CASSWGSGLAGVETQYF
>NA|TRBV29-1|NA|TRBJ2-5
TGCAGCGGCTCCCAGTTTCAAGAGACCCAGTACTTC
CSGSQFQETQYF
>NA|TRBV6-1|once|TRBJ2-1
TGTGCCAGCAAAAGGGAGGCCTACAATGAGCAGTTCTTC
CASKREAYNEQFF
>TRBD2|TRBV30|NA|TRBJ2-2
TGTGCCTGGAGGCCGGGACTAGCGGGTCCTACCGGGGAGCTGTTTTTT
CAWRPGLAGPTGELFF
>NA|TRBV7-9|NA|TRBJ2-7
TGTGCCAGCACCTTATCGGGGGGCGCGACCTACGAGCAGTACTTC
CASTLSGGATYEQYF
>TRBD1|TRBV6-1|NA|TRBJ1-1
TGTGCCAGCAGTTTTTTGGACAGGGGGGGAACTTTCTTT
CASSFLDRGGTFF
>TRBD1|TRBV6-1|NA|TRBJ1-2
TGTGCCAGCGCCGGGACAGGGAGAGGCTACACCTTC
CASAGTGRGYTF
>NA|TRBV6-1|NA|TRBJ1-2
TGTGCCAGCAGCGAACTGAACTATGGCTACACCTTC
CASSELNYGYTF